These 8 T cell receptor beta chains originate from one sample sequenced in a study of technical replicates of blood from a handful of donors. Generated by immunoSEQ multiplex PCR, the TCRdb table keeps only in-frame clones and is missing some. The table includes 70,000 to 95,000 clones, just under 95% detected once. Source material: T cells isolated from PBMCs. These receptors all stem from a human donor in good health.

This rearrangement joins TRBV28 to TRBJ1-5, with D unresolved. Per the germline V gene, CDR1 is MDHEN and CDR2 is SYDVKM. V was pared by 3 bases and J by 3 bases, with 6 bases between. This CDR3 comprises 13 residues. As DNA, the CDR3 is TGTGCCAGCAGTTTCAGATTCAATCAGCCCCAGCATTTT. Its protein is CASSFRFNQPQHF.

The chain combines TRBV27 with TRBJ2-3; TRBD2 agrees at 7 bases. V was clipped by 8 bases and J by 0 bases; unmatched bases: 11. Germline lookup yields CDR1 MNHEY and CDR2 SMNVEV (reference sequence). The CDR3 loop spans 16 amino acids. CDR3 coding DNA: TGTGCCAGCCGCAGCCTAGCGGCCACTAGCACAGATACGCAGTATTTT. As protein: CASRSLAATSTDTQYF.

The V call is TRBV6-5, the J call TRBJ2-1, with 7 bases identical to TRBD2. Germline CDR1 reads MNHEY; CDR2 reads SVGAGI. The CDR3 extends over 14 amino acids. Trimming cost V 0 bases and J 5 bases; bases outside gene matches: 1. The CDR3 loop reads CASSYSLADNEQFF. CDR3 nucleotide sequence: TGTGCCAGCAGTTACTCTCTAGCGGACAATGAGCAGTTCTTC.

Only one count was recorded for this clone. This chain connects TRBV4-1 to TRBJ2-7, with TRBD1 matching 11 bases. V shed 3 bases, J shed 4 bases, and the junction held 8 bases outside the gene matches. CDR3 size: 16 residues. Germline V gives CDR1 MGHRA, CDR2 YSYEKL. In DNA, the CDR3 is TGCGCCAGCAGCCAGGGGACAGGGGGGATTCTTTACGAGCAGTACTTC. Protein product: CASSQGTGGILYEQYF.

The V and J genes are TRBV10-3 and TRBJ2-1, with D perhaps TRBD2 (5 bases). The CDR3 extends over 15 amino acids. Germline values: CDR1 ENHRY, CDR2 SYGVKD. Deletions cut 3 bases from V and 7 bases from J, with 16 bases between. The CDR3 DNA reads as TGTGCCATCAGTGATAGAGAGGGCTCCGAAAATGAGCAGTTCTTC. Translation: CAISDREGSENEQFF.

The V call is TRBV2, the J call TRBJ2-1; D remains ambiguous. Germline CDR1 and CDR2: SNHLY and FYNNEI. V was clipped by 2 bases and J by 0 bases, with 8 bases between them. CDR3 length equals 15 residues. As DNA, the CDR3 is TGTGCCAGCAGTGAATGGAGCTCCTCCTACAATGAGCAGTTCTTC. As protein: CASSEWSSSYNEQFF.

The genes are TRBV7-8 and TRBJ2-5; TRBD2 is a possible D gene (6 bases). Looked up from germline, CDR1 is SGHVS and CDR2 is FQNEAQ. CDR3 length: 15 amino acids. The V end lost 5 bases, the J end lost 1 base, and 14 bases lay between the germline ends. In nucleotides, the CDR3 is TGTGCCAGCAGCCCCCGCGGGACGGCCCAAGAGACCCAGTACTTC. Protein sequence: CASSPRGTAQETQYF.

This chain connects TRBV5-4 to TRBJ1-3, with 9 nucleotides matching TRBD1. With V trimmed by 4 bases and J by 0 bases, 8 bases remained unmatched. The CDR3 contains 17 residues. Germline values: CDR1 SGHNT, CDR2 YYREEE (reference sequence). The CDR3 coding sequence is TGTGCCAGCAGCATAGACCGGGACAGGGCCTCTGGAAACACCATATATTTT. Protein sequence: CASSIDRDRASGNTIYF.